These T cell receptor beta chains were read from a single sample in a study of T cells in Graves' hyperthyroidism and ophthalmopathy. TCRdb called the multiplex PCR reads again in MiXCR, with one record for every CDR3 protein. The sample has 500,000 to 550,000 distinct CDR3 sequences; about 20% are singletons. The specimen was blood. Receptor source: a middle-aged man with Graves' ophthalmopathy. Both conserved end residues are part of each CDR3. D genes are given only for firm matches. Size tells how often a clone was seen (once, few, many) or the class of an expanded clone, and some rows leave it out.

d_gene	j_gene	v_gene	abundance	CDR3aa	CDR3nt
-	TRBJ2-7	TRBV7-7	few	CASSPSLGRSYEQYF	TGTGCTAGCAGCCCCTCCCTGGGCCGATCCTACGAGCAGTACTTC
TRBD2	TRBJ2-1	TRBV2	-	CASRSGGMYNEQFF	TGTGCCAGCAGGAGCGGGGGAATGTACAATGAGCAGTTCTTC
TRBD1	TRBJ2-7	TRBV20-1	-	CSAIGLGQASAYEQYF	TGCAGTGCTATTGGCCTCGGACAGGCAAGCGCCTACGAGCAGTACTTC
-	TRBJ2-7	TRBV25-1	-	CASTTTQLTSYEQYF	TGTGCCAGCACAACTACACAGTTAACTAGCTACGAGCAGTACTTC
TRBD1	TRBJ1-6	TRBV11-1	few	CASSPGTGGRNSPLHF	TGTGCCAGCAGCCCTGGGACAGGGGGCAGAAATTCACCCCTCCACTTT
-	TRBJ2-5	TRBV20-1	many	CSARPYRELPRETQYF	TGCAGTGCTAGACCCTATCGGGAGCTCCCTAGGGAGACCCAGTACTTC
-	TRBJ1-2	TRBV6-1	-	CASRPRDETNYGYTF	TGTGCCAGCAGACCCCGGGACGAAACTAACTATGGCTACACCTTC
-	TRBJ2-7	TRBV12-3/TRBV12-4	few	CASRRGISYEQYF	TGTGCCAGCAGGAGGGGAATCTCCTACGAGCAGTACTTC
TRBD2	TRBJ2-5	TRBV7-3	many	CASSLNSGRLETQYF	TGTGCCAGCAGCTTAAATAGCGGGAGATTAGAGACCCAGTACTTC
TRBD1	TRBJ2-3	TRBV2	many	CASSGTGPSTDTQYF	TGTGCCAGCAGCGGGACAGGTCCTAGCACAGATACGCAGTATTTT
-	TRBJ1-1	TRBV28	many	CASRYPGATNTEAFF	TGTGCCAGCAGATACCCCGGGGCAACGAACACTGAAGCTTTCTTT
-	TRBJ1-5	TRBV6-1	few	CASSAGGPSNQPQHF	TGTGCCAGCAGCGCGGGGGGGCCTAGCAATCAGCCCCAGCATTTT
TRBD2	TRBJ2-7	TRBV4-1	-	CASSQDPSGGALNEQYF	TGCGCCAGCAGCCAAGACCCTAGCGGGGGGGCCCTGAACGAGCAGTACTTC
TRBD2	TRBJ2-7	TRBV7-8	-	CASQFGTSGRPEQYF	TGTGCCAGCCAGTTCGGGACTAGCGGGAGACCCGAGCAGTACTTC
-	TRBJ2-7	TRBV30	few	CAWRAPGLQYEQYF	TGTGCCTGGAGGGCCCCCGGCCTTCAGTACGAGCAGTACTTC
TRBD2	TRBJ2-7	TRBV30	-	CAWSLGTSGRGEQYF	TGTGCCTGGAGTCTGGGGACTAGCGGGAGAGGCGAGCAGTACTTC
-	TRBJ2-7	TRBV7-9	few	CASSPAIPYEQYF	TGTGCCAGCAGCCCCGCAATTCCCTACGAGCAGTACTTC
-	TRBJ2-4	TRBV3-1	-	CASSPSGLAKNIQYF	TGTGCCAGCAGCCCGAGTGGGCTAGCCAAAAACATTCAGTACTTC
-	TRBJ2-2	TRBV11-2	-	CASSPPWTVGELFF	TGTGCCAGCAGCCCACCTTGGACCGTCGGGGAGCTGTTTTTT
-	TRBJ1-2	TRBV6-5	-	CASSSNTGYYTF	TGTGCCAGCAGTTCAAACACCGGGTACTACACCTTC